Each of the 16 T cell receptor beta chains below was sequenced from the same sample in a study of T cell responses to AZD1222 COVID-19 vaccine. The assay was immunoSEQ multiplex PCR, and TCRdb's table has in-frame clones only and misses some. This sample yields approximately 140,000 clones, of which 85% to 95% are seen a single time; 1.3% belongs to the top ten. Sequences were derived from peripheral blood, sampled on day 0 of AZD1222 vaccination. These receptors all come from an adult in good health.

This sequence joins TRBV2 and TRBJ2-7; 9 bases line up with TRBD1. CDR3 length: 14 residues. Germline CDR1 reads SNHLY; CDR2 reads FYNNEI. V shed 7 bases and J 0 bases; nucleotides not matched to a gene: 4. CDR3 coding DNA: TGTGCCAGCAAGGGACAGGGAAGCTCCTACGAGCAGTACGTC. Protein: CASKGQGSSYEQYV.

The CDR3: CASSRQGTTDTQYF. CDR3 DNA sequence: TGTGCCAGCTCAAGGCAGGGTACCACAGATACGCAGTATTTT. V is TRBV18 and J is TRBJ2-3; weak D call: TRBD1 (5 bases). V was cut by 5 bases and J by 2 bases, with 11 bases left in between. The CDR3 sequence is 14 residues long. Germline V CDR1 and CDR2: KGHSH, LQKENI.

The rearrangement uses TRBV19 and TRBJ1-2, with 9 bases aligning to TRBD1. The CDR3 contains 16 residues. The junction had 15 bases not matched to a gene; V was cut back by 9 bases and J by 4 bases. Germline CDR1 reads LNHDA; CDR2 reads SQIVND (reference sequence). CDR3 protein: CASLTGTGRGGYGYTF. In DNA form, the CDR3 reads TGTGCCAGCCTGACCGGGACAGGGCGCGGCGGCTATGGCTACACCTTC.

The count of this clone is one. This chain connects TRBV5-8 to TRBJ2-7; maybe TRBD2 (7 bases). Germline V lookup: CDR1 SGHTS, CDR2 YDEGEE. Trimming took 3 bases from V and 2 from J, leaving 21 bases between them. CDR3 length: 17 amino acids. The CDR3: CASSWGGGSLRAYEQYV. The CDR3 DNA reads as TGTGCCAGCAGCTGGGGGGGCGGGAGCCTGAGGGCCTACGAGCAGTACGTC.

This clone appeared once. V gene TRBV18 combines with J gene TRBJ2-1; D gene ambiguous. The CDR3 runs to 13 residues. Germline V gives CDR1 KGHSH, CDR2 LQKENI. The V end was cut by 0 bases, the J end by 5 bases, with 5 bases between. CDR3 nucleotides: TGTGCCAGCTCACCACCGGTCAACAATGAGCAGTTCTTC. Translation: CASSPPVNNEQFF. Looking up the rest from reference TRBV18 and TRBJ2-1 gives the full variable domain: NAGVMQNPRHLVRRRGQEARLRCSPMKGHSHVYWYRQLPEEGLKFMVYLQKENIIDESGMPKERFSAEFPKEGPSILRIQQVVRGDSAAYFCASSPPVNNEQFFGPGTRLTVL.

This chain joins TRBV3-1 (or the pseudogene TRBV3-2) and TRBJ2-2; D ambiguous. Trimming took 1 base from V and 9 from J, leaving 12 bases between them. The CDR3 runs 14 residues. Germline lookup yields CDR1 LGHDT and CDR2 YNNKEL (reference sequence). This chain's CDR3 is CASSQAWGGRELFF. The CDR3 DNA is TGTGCCAGCAGCCAAGCGTGGGGTGGTCGGGAGCTGTTTTTT.

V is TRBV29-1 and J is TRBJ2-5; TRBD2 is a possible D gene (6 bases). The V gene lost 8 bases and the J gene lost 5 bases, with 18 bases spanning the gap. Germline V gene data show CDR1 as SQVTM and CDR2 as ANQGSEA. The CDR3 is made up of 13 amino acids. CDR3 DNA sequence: TGCAGCTTTTTGGGCGGCGGGGAGGAGACCCAGTACTTC. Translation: CSFLGGGEETQYF.

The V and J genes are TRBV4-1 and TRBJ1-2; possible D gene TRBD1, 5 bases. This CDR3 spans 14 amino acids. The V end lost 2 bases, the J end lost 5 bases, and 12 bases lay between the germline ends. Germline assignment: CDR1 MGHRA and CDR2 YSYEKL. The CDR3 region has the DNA TGCGCCAGCAGCCAAAGGAGGGGCGCTTATGGCTACACCTTC. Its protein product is CASSQRRGAYGYTF.

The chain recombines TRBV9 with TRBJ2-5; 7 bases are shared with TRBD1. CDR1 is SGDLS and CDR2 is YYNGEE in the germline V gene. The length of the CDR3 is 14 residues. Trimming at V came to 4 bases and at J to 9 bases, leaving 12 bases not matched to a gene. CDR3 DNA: TGTGCCAGCAGCCCCGGACCGGACAGGACGGCCCAGTACTTC. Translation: CASSPGPDRTAQYF.

CDR3 DNA: TGTGCCAGCAGCCAGATGACAGGGGGCGCGGGCGGCTACACCTTC. It specifies CASSQMTGGAGGYTF. The V gene is TRBV4-2, the J gene TRBJ1-2; TRBD1 aligns across 10 bases. The CDR3 runs to 15 residues. V lost 3 bases and J lost 8; bases outside the gene matches: 9. The germline V gene encodes CDR1 LGHNA and CDR2 YNFKEQ.

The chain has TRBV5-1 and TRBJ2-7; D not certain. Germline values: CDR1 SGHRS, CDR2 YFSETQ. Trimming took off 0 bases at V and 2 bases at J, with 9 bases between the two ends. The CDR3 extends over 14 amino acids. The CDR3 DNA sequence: TGCGCCAGCAGCTTGGCCGGGCCCCCCTACGAGCAGTACGTC. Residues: CASSLAGPPYEQYV.

This CDR3 is CASSESGQIYGYTF. The CDR3 DNA is TGTGCCAGCAGCGAATCCGGACAGATCTATGGCTACACCTTC. The V call is TRBV7-2, the J call TRBJ1-2; possible D gene TRBD1, 6 bases. CDR1 and CDR2 (germline): SGHTA, FQGNSA. V gave up 5 bases and J gave up 4 bases, with 14 bases separating them. The length of the CDR3 is 14 residues.

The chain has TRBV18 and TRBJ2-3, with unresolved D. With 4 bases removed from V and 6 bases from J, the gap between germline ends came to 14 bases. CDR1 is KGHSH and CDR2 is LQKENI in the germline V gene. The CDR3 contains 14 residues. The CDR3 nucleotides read TGTGCCAGCTCACTGCTTCCTCCCTGGGATACGCAGTATTTT. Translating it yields CASSLLPPWDTQYF.

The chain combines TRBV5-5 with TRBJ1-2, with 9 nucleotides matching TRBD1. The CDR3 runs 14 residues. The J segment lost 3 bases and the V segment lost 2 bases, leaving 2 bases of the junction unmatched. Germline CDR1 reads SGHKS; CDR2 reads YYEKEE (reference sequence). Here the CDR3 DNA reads TGTGCCAGCAGCTTAGGGACAGGGTACTATGGCTACACCTTC. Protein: CASSLGTGYYGYTF.

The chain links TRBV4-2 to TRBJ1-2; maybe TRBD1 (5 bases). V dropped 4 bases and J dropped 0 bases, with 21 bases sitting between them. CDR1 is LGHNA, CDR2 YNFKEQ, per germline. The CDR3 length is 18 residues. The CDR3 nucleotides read TGTGCCAGCAGCCGCGATTTCGAGCGGGGCGTAGCTAACTATGGCTACACCTTC. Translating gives CASSRDFERGVANYGYTF.

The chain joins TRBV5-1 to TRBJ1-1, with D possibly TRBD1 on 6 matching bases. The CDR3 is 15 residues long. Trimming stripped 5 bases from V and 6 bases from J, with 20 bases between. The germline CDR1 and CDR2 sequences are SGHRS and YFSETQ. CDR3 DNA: TGCGCCAGCAGTCAAGGGGCCAGGGGCCTCTCTGAAGCTTTCTTT. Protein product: CASSQGARGLSEAFF.